This entry is about one TCR beta chain. It lacks a known antigen. No quality values exist for individual bases; no much larger clone is one base distant. The data are from a study of blood T cell repertoires in COVID-19 (dated by TCRdb to about 2020). About the study as a whole: Collaborator samples came from the United States, Italy and Spain and covered acute and convalescent phases of COVID-19. The material from the prospective study consisted of cDNA or gDNA derived from T cells, B-cell-depleted T cells, or PBMCs. The repertoires were released in a freely available public database intended as a resource for research on the immune response to SARS-CoV-2. A de-identified subject ID, COVID-19 status, age in years and sex were almost always included in the sample metadata. Where HLA class I and class II types were available, the types were taken from metadata supplied by the sample provider, not from assay-based typing. Subjects who had been exposed to COVID-19, were actively infected with it, or had recovered from it provided the deeply sampled blood TCRbeta repertoires that made up the dataset. Samples came from the ongoing ImmuneRACE study (first 160 participants) plus 1,254 subjects from 6 global collaborators. Study-wide findings and limitations: The amount of clinical and demographic metadata varied by source and participant and was provided uncurated.

TCRbeta CDR3 regions were amplified from genomic DNA by means of the immunoSEQ Assay, a bias-controlled multiplex PCR. The authors' pipeline ran thus. The number of nucleated cells in each sample was estimated from the amplification of reference gene primers within the assay. To quantify the absolute abundance of each unique TCRbeta CDR3 rearrangement, sequence reads were collapsed and filtered. For each sample, productive Simpson clonality was calculated as the square root of Simpson's diversity index over productive rearrangements. The table comes from immuneACCESS by way of TCRdb, which keeps in-frame sequences with V and J called. Part of the clones is missing from these tables; in studies checked, under half for an unresolved V gene and the rest for unknown reasons. D and trimming come from the DNA, and the V and J calls and clone size come from that table. Present in this sample are 250,000 to 400,000 clones, roughly 85% of which were seen just once. Under 2% of the sample is held by the ten biggest clonotypes.

From a lookup of the germline V gene, CDR1 and CDR2 are MGHRA and YSYEKL. Spanning cysteine to phenylalanine, the CDR3 consists of 20 amino acids. CDR3 DNA is the only sequence kept; it has 60 bases, read in frame from the first base. V is shortened by 1 base, J by 2 bases, and the region joining them spans 24 bases. In the prospective study, participants were roughly 18 to 100 years old, resided in approximately 22 geographic areas of the United States, and were enrolled through a virtual design. In the prospective study, cohorts were assigned on the basis of participant-reported clinical history obtained from a screening survey and a study questionnaire. Exposed participants had been in contact with someone with a PCR-confirmed or clinician-diagnosed COVID-19 case within 2 weeks of study entry. Each participant in the prospective study had whole blood, serum and a nasopharyngeal or oropharyngeal swab collected by mobile phlebotomists. Over a roughly two-month period, participants in the prospective study had the option of providing additional blood draws and questionnaires. Before DNA extraction, prospective study blood samples were shipped either frozen or at room temperature.

In this chain, TRBV4-1 is recombined with TRBJ1-5, with a weak D call of TRBD1 (6 bases match). Sequencing used PBMCs or T cells enriched from blood (not recorded which). This receptor was taken from a woman younger than 45 who had been exposed to COVID-19. The CDR3 in this case is CASSQAWDILASAGNQPQHF. At the DNA level, the sequence is TGCGCCAGCAGCCAAGCCTGGGACATCTTAGCTTCGGCTGGCAATCAGCCCCAGCATTTT.